A selection of T cell receptor beta chains follows, all from one sample in a study of T cells in localized non-small cell lung cancer. The assay was immunoSEQ multiplex PCR, and TCRdb's table has in-frame clones only and misses some. Counted here are 75,000 to 85,000 clones, 80% occurring once; the ten biggest clones make up about a tenth. The material sequenced was peripheral blood, taken before any cancer treatment. The receptors stem from a female donor over 55 with stage I lung adenocarcinoma. CDR3s include the opening cysteine and the closing phenylalanine or tryptophan. D genes are given only for firm matches. Clone size is given for some rows only: seen once, a few or many times, or a class if the clone is expanded.

j_call,v_call,clone_size,d_call,cdr3_nt,cdr3_aa
TRBJ2-5,TRBV18,-,TRBD2,TGTGCCAGCTCACCGCAACTGACCGCGGGAGGAGGGGAGACCCAGTACTTC,CASSPQLTAGGGETQYF
TRBJ1-1,TRBV5-1,-,TRBD1,TGCGCCAGCAGCGTCGGGACAGGGGGCTATGAAGCTTTCTTT,CASSVGTGGYEAFF
TRBJ2-4,TRBV7-3,-,TRBD1,TGTGCCAGCAGCTTAAGAGCAGCCAGGGGGCATGTCATTCAGTACTTC,CASSLRAARGHVIQYF
TRBJ2-3,TRBV28,-,TRBD2,TGTGCCAGCAGTCCTACCTATGCGGGAGGGCCGACAGATACGCAGTATTTT,CASSPTYAGGPTDTQYF
TRBJ2-5,TRBV7-2,-,-,TGTGCCAGCAGCTCGCTGACAGATGAGACCCAGTACTTC,CASSSLTDETQYF
TRBJ2-3,TRBV6-5,-,TRBD1,TGTGCCAGCCGGACAGGGAGCACAGATACGCAGTATTTT,CASRTGSTDTQYF
TRBJ2-5,TRBV11-1,once,TRBD2,TGTGCCAGCAGCCTCGGACTAGCGGACGAAGAGACCCAGTACTTC,CASSLGLADEETQYF
TRBJ1-3,TRBV30,-,-,TGTGCCAGCGTATCCTCTGGAAACACCATATATTTT,CASVSSGNTIYF
TRBJ2-5,TRBV5-1,-,-,TGCGCCAGCAGTTCTCGGGAGACCCAGTACTTC,CASSSRETQYF
TRBJ1-1,TRBV7-9,once,-,TGTGCCAGCAGCGAGGGACGAATGAACACTGAAGCTTTCTTT,CASSEGRMNTEAFF
TRBJ2-7,TRBV29-1,-,TRBD2,TGCAGCGTTTCTGGGACTAGCGGGGGATTCAAGCCCTACGAGCAGTACTTC,CSVSGTSGGFKPYEQYF
TRBJ2-1,TRBV7-2,-,-,TGTGCCAGCAGCTTAATGCTAGCTTCCTACAATGAGCAGTTCTTC,CASSLMLASYNEQFF
TRBJ2-3,TRBV10-1,-,TRBD2,TGCGCCAGCAGTGACCTAGGACTAGCGGGAGATGGGGATACGCAGTATTTT,CASSDLGLAGDGDTQYF
TRBJ2-7,TRBV7-8,few,TRBD2,TGTGCCAGCAGCCAATCAACTCTAGCGGGAGCCTACGAGCAGTACTTC,CASSQSTLAGAYEQYF
TRBJ2-7,TRBV19,-,-,TGTGCCAGTAGTACCAGGGGAGGGCCCTACGAGCAGTACTTC,CASSTRGGPYEQYF
TRBJ2-7,TRBV11-2,-,TRBD1,TGTGCCAGCAGCCCGCGACAGGGGCGCGGGACCTACGAGCAGTACTTC,CASSPRQGRGTYEQYF
TRBJ1-1,TRBV27,-,TRBD1,TGTGCCAGCAGCCCCCAGGGGGCCGCTGAAGCTTTCTTT,CASSPQGAAEAFF
TRBJ2-3,TRBV10-3,-,-,TGTGCCATCAGGGAGACGGCAGATACGCAGTATTTT,CAIRETADTQYF
TRBJ1-1,TRBV6-6,-,-,TGTGCCAGCAGTTCCGACCCCTATGAAGCTTTCTTT,CASSSDPYEAFF
TRBJ2-2,TRBV5-1,-,-,TGCGCCAGCAGCTTTAACGGGGTAAACACCGGGGAGCTGTTTTTT,CASSFNGVNTGELFF
TRBJ2-3,TRBV28,-,-,TGTGCCAGCAGTTTAAGATTAACGGCGGCCGACACAGATACGCAGTATTTT,CASSLRLTAADTDTQYF
TRBJ1-2,TRBV19,-,-,TGTGCCAGTATTGAGGCGGCCAGGGTCGGCTATGGCTACACCTTC,CASIEAARVGYGYTF
TRBJ2-2,TRBV18,-,-,TGTGCCAGCTCAATGGGCGCGTACACCGGGGAGCTGTTTTTT,CASSMGAYTGELFF
TRBJ2-4,TRBV27,-,TRBD2,TGTGCCAGCAGTTTATCGGCAGGACTAGCGCACATTCAGTACTTC,CASSLSAGLAHIQYF
TRBJ2-1,TRBV6-1,-,-,TGTGCCAGCACGGAAAGTTGGGGGTACAATGAGCAGTTCTTC,CASTESWGYNEQFF
TRBJ1-2,TRBV19,few,-,TGTGCCAGTAGTCCCCAGCCCATCTATGGCTACACCTTC,CASSPQPIYGYTF
TRBJ2-2,TRBV7-8,-,TRBD1,TGTGCCAGCAGCGAGAGACAGGGCAACACCGGGGAGCTGTTTTTT,CASSERQGNTGELFF
TRBJ1-3,TRBV11-2,once,-,TGTGCCAGCAGCCCAACCGGGACAAGACGTGGAAACACCATATATTTT,CASSPTGTRRGNTIYF
TRBJ1-2,TRBV28,few,TRBD1,TGTGCCAGCAGGCACCGGGACAGGGGGCACTCTGGCTACACCTTC,CASRHRDRGHSGYTF
TRBJ1-3,TRBV19,few,-,TGTGCCAGTAGTATATCTGCCGGGATGGATATCTCTGGAAACACCATATATTTT,CASSISAGMDISGNTIYF
TRBJ2-7,TRBV29-1,-,-,TGCAGCGTTGAGGGGTTTAGCGATTCCCGATACGAGCAGTACTTC,CSVEGFSDSRYEQYF
TRBJ2-2,TRBV7-9,-,TRBD1,TGTGCCAGCAGCGTGGGACAGGGTAGAACCGGGGAGCTGTTTTTT,CASSVGQGRTGELFF
TRBJ1-2,TRBV4-3,few,TRBD1,TGCGCCAGCAGCCCGAATGGACAGGGGGCAGGTGGCTACACCTTC,CASSPNGQGAGGYTF
TRBJ1-2,TRBV28,-,TRBD1,TGTGCCAGCAGTGGACAGGGCTCTGGCTACACCTTC,CASSGQGSGYTF
TRBJ2-3,TRBV19,-,-,TGTGCCAGTGGCCCTTCCGCAGATACGCAGTATTTT,CASGPSADTQYF
TRBJ1-4,TRBV18,-,-,TGTGCCAGCTCACCGGGGAAAACTAATGAAAAACTGTTTTTT,CASSPGKTNEKLFF
TRBJ2-7,TRBV2,-,TRBD1,TGTGCCAGCAGGGGACAGGGTAACTCCTACGAGCAGTACTTC,CASRGQGNSYEQYF
TRBJ2-7,TRBV28,-,TRBD2,TGTGCCAGCCTTGGACTAGCAGAGTGGGAGCAGTACTTC,CASLGLAEWEQYF
TRBJ1-5,TRBV19,-,TRBD1,TGTGCCAGTTCCCGGACAGGGGACAATCAGCCCCAGCATTTT,CASSRTGDNQPQHF
TRBJ2-5,TRBV10-3,few,-,TGTGCCACCAATACAGGGCAAGAGACCCAGTACTTC,CATNTGQETQYF
TRBJ1-2,TRBV28,once,TRBD1,TGTGCCAGTAAGACAGGGCTGGATGGCTACACCTTC,CASKTGLDGYTF
TRBJ2-6,TRBV10-3,-,-,TGTGCCATCAGTGATCTCGGACCGCGACCTGTCTCTGGGGCCAACGTCCTGACTTTC,CAISDLGPRPVSGANVLTF
TRBJ1-6,TRBV7-8,few,-,TGTGCCAGCAGCTTACAGGGGCGCAATTCACCCCTCCACTTT,CASSLQGRNSPLHF
TRBJ1-2,TRBV5-1,few,-,TGCGCCAGCGGCCCGACAGGCTCCTATGGCTACACCTTC,CASGPTGSYGYTF
TRBJ2-7,TRBV9,-,-,TGTGCCAGCAGCGCACAGGGAGAATACGAGCAGTACTTC,CASSAQGEYEQYF
TRBJ2-7,TRBV7-2,-,-,TGTGCCAGCAGCTCTGTATACGAGCAGTACTTC,CASSSVYEQYF
TRBJ2-6,TRBV6-1,many,-,TGTGCCAGCACGAAAGTTGTCTCTGGGGCCAACGTCCTGACTTTC,CASTKVVSGANVLTF
TRBJ1-2,TRBV6-5,-,-,TGTGCCAGCAGTTACTCTGGAGGGGAGGGCTACACCTTC,CASSYSGGEGYTF